Presented here are 2 T cell receptor beta chains from one specimen sequenced in a study of cytomegalovirus exposure and HLA in healthy donors. In the PCR, 60 Vbeta and 13 Jbeta primers were used. Clones were sequenced by immunoSEQ multiplex PCR, and TCRdb holds only the in-frame ones, with some missing. The data show some 170,000 clones, roughly 80% seen once. The sample taken for sequencing was PBMCs. The receptors derive from a man under 40 in good health and CMV-seropositive.

This rearrangement joins TRBV2 to TRBJ2-5; D is unclear. The CDR3 length is 12 residues. Germline V gene data show CDR1 as SNHLY and CDR2 as FYNNEI. V was trimmed by 1 base and J by 8 bases, leaving 8 bases between them. CDR3 nucleotides: TGTGCCAGCAGTGAAGGGAGTCGTACCCAGTACTTC. This gives the protein CASSEGSRTQYF.

The count of this clone is one. The rearrangement joins TRBV4-2 to TRBJ2-7, with no clear D. The V end was cut by 0 bases, the J end by 3 bases, with 12 bases between. The CDR3 is 15 residues long. Germline lookup yields CDR1 LGHNA and CDR2 YNFKEQ. This CDR3 reads CASSQDLGEIYEQYF. For the CDR3, the DNA is TGTGCCAGCAGCCAAGATTTGGGCGAGATCTACGAGCAGTACTTC.